This is a list of T cell receptor beta chains from one sample in a study of cytomegalovirus exposure and HLA in healthy donors. Measured with immunoSEQ multiplex PCR; TCRdb has only the in-frame clones, and not every one. The repertoire includes over 150,000 clones, about three quarters of them detected once, and roughly 1.4% sits in the top ten. The specimen sequenced was PBMCs. These receptors all stem from a young woman in good health and CMV-seropositive. Each CDR3 is given with its conserved first and last residue. The order of the fields is V gene, clone size, D gene, J gene, CDR3 DNA, CDR3 protein. A D gene is named only where the DNA matches it firmly. Where a row states a size, it is once, few, many or the class of an expanded clone; other rows omit it.

v_gene: TRBV30; abundance: NA; d_gene: NA; j_gene: TRBJ2-2; CDR3nt: TGTGCCTGGAGCAGGGTCCGGAGTGGGGAGCTGTTTTTT; CDR3aa: CAWSRVRSGELFF
v_gene: TRBV10-3; abundance: NA; d_gene: NA; j_gene: TRBJ1-3; CDR3nt: TGTGCCATCAGTGAGTCCGCGACAGACCTTGGAAACACCATATATTTT; CDR3aa: CAISESATDLGNTIYF
v_gene: TRBV29-1; abundance: NA; d_gene: TRBD2; j_gene: TRBJ2-2; CDR3nt: TGCAGCGCCACGGGAAGCGGGGCGAACACCGGGGAGCTGTTTTTT; CDR3aa: CSATGSGANTGELFF
v_gene: TRBV7-9; abundance: NA; d_gene: TRBD2; j_gene: TRBJ2-5; CDR3nt: TGTGCCAGCAGCCCCCCTCGAAGGGAGGGCCCAGAGACCCAGTACTTC; CDR3aa: CASSPPRREGPETQYF
v_gene: TRBV20-1; abundance: NA; d_gene: NA; j_gene: TRBJ2-1; CDR3nt: TGCAGTGCTAGCGGGAGCTATGAGCAGTTCTTC; CDR3aa: CSASGSYEQFF
v_gene: TRBV5-4; abundance: few; d_gene: NA; j_gene: TRBJ2-3; CDR3nt: TGTGCCAGCAGCTTGTTATCCGGGAGCACAGATACGCAGTATTTT; CDR3aa: CASSLLSGSTDTQYF
v_gene: TRBV9; abundance: NA; d_gene: NA; j_gene: TRBJ2-3; CDR3nt: TGTGCCAGCAGCGGGCGGATCAGCACAGATACGCAGTATTTT; CDR3aa: CASSGRISTDTQYF
v_gene: TRBV4-3; abundance: NA; d_gene: NA; j_gene: TRBJ1-4; CDR3nt: TGCGCCAGCAGCCAAATGGGGGGGGGAACATTTAATGAAAAACTGTTTTTT; CDR3aa: CASSQMGGGTFNEKLFF
v_gene: TRBV28; abundance: NA; d_gene: TRBD2; j_gene: TRBJ2-3; CDR3nt: TGTGCGTTAACGCCTAGCGGGCTCACAGATACGCAGTATTTT; CDR3aa: CALTPSGLTDTQYF
v_gene: TRBV7-7; abundance: NA; d_gene: TRBD1; j_gene: TRBJ2-3; CDR3nt: TGTGCCAGCAGCTTTAAAGGGGGCGGCACAGATACGCAGTATTTT; CDR3aa: CASSFKGGGTDTQYF
v_gene: TRBV7-2; abundance: NA; d_gene: TRBD2; j_gene: TRBJ2-1; CDR3nt: TGTGCCAGCAGCTTAGCGCAGCAAGCGGGAGCCCTCCATGAGCAGTTCTTC; CDR3aa: CASSLAQQAGALHEQFF
v_gene: TRBV10-3; abundance: NA; d_gene: TRBD2; j_gene: TRBJ2-2; CDR3nt: TGTGCCACCGTCAGCGGGATAGCGAACACCGGGGAGCTGTTTTTT; CDR3aa: CATVSGIANTGELFF
v_gene: TRBV7-8; abundance: NA; d_gene: NA; j_gene: TRBJ2-7; CDR3nt: TGTGCCAGCAGCTTAGTAGGTCAGGCCTACGAGCAGTACTTC; CDR3aa: CASSLVGQAYEQYF
v_gene: TRBV6-5; abundance: NA; d_gene: NA; j_gene: TRBJ1-1; CDR3nt: TGTGCCAGCAGCTTCAGGGGCACTGAAGCTTTCTTT; CDR3aa: CASSFRGTEAFF
v_gene: TRBV7-8; abundance: NA; d_gene: NA; j_gene: TRBJ1-2; CDR3nt: TGTGCCAGCAGCTTTCTGGGCTCTTTGGGGGCGAACTATGGCTACACCTTC; CDR3aa: CASSFLGSLGANYGYTF
v_gene: TRBV10-3; abundance: NA; d_gene: TRBD2; j_gene: TRBJ2-2; CDR3nt: TGTGCCATCAGTGTGATAAGCGGGAGTGGTACCGGGGAGCTGTTTTTT; CDR3aa: CAISVISGSGTGELFF
v_gene: TRBV19; abundance: NA; d_gene: TRBD2; j_gene: TRBJ2-7; CDR3nt: TGTGCCAGTAGAGCGGGACTCACAGCCTACGAGCAGTACTTC; CDR3aa: CASRAGLTAYEQYF
v_gene: TRBV7-8; abundance: NA; d_gene: TRBD1; j_gene: TRBJ1-2; CDR3nt: TGTGCCAGCAGCTTAGGACGGGACAGGGTCAACTATGGCTACACCTTC; CDR3aa: CASSLGRDRVNYGYTF
v_gene: TRBV7-9; abundance: NA; d_gene: NA; j_gene: TRBJ1-5; CDR3nt: TGTGCCAGCACCGCGACAGCTTATCAGCCCCAGCATTTT; CDR3aa: CASTATAYQPQHF
v_gene: TRBV19; abundance: NA; d_gene: TRBD1; j_gene: TRBJ2-7; CDR3nt: TGTGCCAGTAGTACGGGACAGGGGGCCTACGAGCAGTACTTC; CDR3aa: CASSTGQGAYEQYF
v_gene: TRBV23-1; abundance: NA; d_gene: NA; j_gene: TRBJ2-7; CDR3nt: TGCGCCAGCAGTCAACCCGGTACGCCAGAGCAGTACTTC; CDR3aa: CASSQPGTPEQYF
v_gene: TRBV5-1; abundance: NA; d_gene: TRBD2; j_gene: TRBJ2-1; CDR3nt: TGCGCCAGCAGCTTGTGGGCTAGCGGGAGAGGTAGCTCCTACAATGAGCAGTTCTTC; CDR3aa: CASSLWASGRGSSYNEQFF
v_gene: TRBV11-2; abundance: NA; d_gene: NA; j_gene: TRBJ2-7; CDR3nt: TGTGCCAGCAGCTTAGATACGGGATCCTACGAGCAGTACTTC; CDR3aa: CASSLDTGSYEQYF
v_gene: TRBV5-1; abundance: NA; d_gene: NA; j_gene: TRBJ2-7; CDR3nt: TGCGCCAGCAGCGGGACCGGGACACTTCCCAACGAGCAGTACTTC; CDR3aa: CASSGTGTLPNEQYF
v_gene: TRBV19; abundance: NA; d_gene: TRBD1; j_gene: TRBJ2-7; CDR3nt: TGTGCCAGTAGCCGAGACAGGGGAGGCTCCTACGAGCAGTACTTC; CDR3aa: CASSRDRGGSYEQYF
v_gene: TRBV6-4; abundance: NA; d_gene: TRBD1; j_gene: TRBJ1-1; CDR3nt: TGTGCCAGCAGTCCACAGGGGCAGGGAAACACTGAAGCTTTCTTT; CDR3aa: CASSPQGQGNTEAFF
v_gene: TRBV7-9; abundance: NA; d_gene: TRBD2; j_gene: TRBJ2-7; CDR3nt: TGTGCCAGCAGCTTACGGACTAGCGGGAGAGACGAGCAGTACTTC; CDR3aa: CASSLRTSGRDEQYF
v_gene: TRBV27; abundance: NA; d_gene: NA; j_gene: TRBJ2-1; CDR3nt: TGTGCCAGCATCAAACTGCCGACAGGAAGCTCCTACAATGAGCAGTTCTTC; CDR3aa: CASIKLPTGSSYNEQFF
v_gene: TRBV6-1; abundance: NA; d_gene: NA; j_gene: TRBJ1-5; CDR3nt: TGTGCCAGCAGTGAAGGGGGGATCCAGGGGAGTGTTGCGAATCAGCCCCAGCATTTT; CDR3aa: CASSEGGIQGSVANQPQHF
v_gene: TRBV5-1; abundance: NA; d_gene: NA; j_gene: TRBJ2-3; CDR3nt: TGCGCCAGCAGCTTGGACGCGGGGCCCCCCCCCACAGATACGCAGTATTTT; CDR3aa: CASSLDAGPPPTDTQYF
v_gene: TRBV7-9; abundance: NA; d_gene: NA; j_gene: TRBJ2-2; CDR3nt: TGTGCCAGCAGCTTGCCAGGGGTGAACACCGGGGAGCTGTTTTTT; CDR3aa: CASSLPGVNTGELFF
v_gene: TRBV9; abundance: NA; d_gene: NA; j_gene: TRBJ2-3; CDR3nt: TGTGCCAGCAGCGTACGGTCTAGTCCTTTTCCTGGCTCAGATACGCAGTATTTT; CDR3aa: CASSVRSSPFPGSDTQYF
v_gene: TRBV9; abundance: NA; d_gene: TRBD1; j_gene: TRBJ1-3; CDR3nt: TGTGCCAGCAGCGCCCTCGACAGGGTTCCTGGAAACACCATATATTTT; CDR3aa: CASSALDRVPGNTIYF
v_gene: TRBV30; abundance: NA; d_gene: NA; j_gene: TRBJ1-1; CDR3nt: TGTGCCTGGAGCGGTTCGGTTCGCACTGAAGCTTTCTTT; CDR3aa: CAWSGSVRTEAFF
v_gene: TRBV19; abundance: NA; d_gene: NA; j_gene: TRBJ1-5; CDR3nt: TGTGCCAGTAGTACACTAGTAACTAGCAATCAGCCCCAGCATTTT; CDR3aa: CASSTLVTSNQPQHF
v_gene: TRBV6-4; abundance: NA; d_gene: NA; j_gene: TRBJ2-2; CDR3nt: TGTGCCAGCAGTCTAGAACAAAGCGCAAACACCGGGGAGCTGTTTTTT; CDR3aa: CASSLEQSANTGELFF
v_gene: TRBV28; abundance: NA; d_gene: NA; j_gene: TRBJ1-1; CDR3nt: TGTGCCAGCAGTTCCTATGGAGACACTGAAGCTTTCTTT; CDR3aa: CASSSYGDTEAFF
v_gene: TRBV28; abundance: few; d_gene: NA; j_gene: TRBJ2-7; CDR3nt: TGTGCCAGCAGTAGTACAGGTGCGGGGAACTACGAGCAGTACTTC; CDR3aa: CASSSTGAGNYEQYF
v_gene: TRBV2; abundance: once; d_gene: TRBD2; j_gene: TRBJ2-5; CDR3nt: TGTGCCAGCCAGCGGGAGGGACGGGGGCAAGAGACCCAGTACTTC; CDR3aa: CASQREGRGQETQYF
v_gene: TRBV6-5; abundance: NA; d_gene: NA; j_gene: TRBJ2-1; CDR3nt: TGTGCCAGCAGTTACTCCCCGAGCTCCTACAATGAGCAGTTCTTC; CDR3aa: CASSYSPSSYNEQFF
v_gene: TRBV27; abundance: NA; d_gene: NA; j_gene: TRBJ2-1; CDR3nt: TGTGCCAGCAAGTTTAGAGGTATATCCTACAATGAGCAGTTCTTC; CDR3aa: CASKFRGISYNEQFF